The 4 T cell receptor beta chains below were found in one sample sequenced in a study of blood T cell repertoires in COVID-19. Sequencing used immunoSEQ multiplex PCR; TCRdb keeps in-frame clones, though not all of them. The sample gives 60,000 to 85,000 clones, roughly 89% of which show up once; less than 5.5% is in the top ten. Sequencing used peripheral blood. The receptors were gathered from a woman in her forties or fifties with active COVID-19.

V usage is TRBV5-6 and J usage is TRBJ2-1; TRBD2 matches at 8 bases. The CDR3 has 15 residues. Per the germline V gene, CDR1 is SGHDT and CDR2 is YYEEEE. V was clipped by 6 bases and J by 8 bases; unmatched bases: 13. Here the CDR3 DNA reads TGTGCCAGCACCCCCGTAGGTAGCGGGATACATGAGCAGTTCTTC. It yields the protein CASTPVGSGIHEQFF.

The chain joins TRBV7-2 to TRBJ2-1; 11 nucleotides align to TRBD2. The germline V gene encodes CDR1 SGHTA and CDR2 FQGNSA. With V trimmed by 6 bases and J by 0 bases, 4 bases remained unmatched. The CDR3 totals 16 residues. The CDR3 here is CASRTSGSLSYNEQFF. The CDR3 DNA follows: TGTGCCAGCAGAACTAGCGGGAGTCTCTCCTACAATGAGCAGTTCTTC.

This clone was recorded once. The genes are TRBV2 and TRBJ2-5; D perhaps matches TRBD2 (6 bases). In germline, CDR1 is SNHLY, CDR2 FYNNEI. This CDR3 spans 17 amino acids. V lost 6 bases to trimming and J lost 0 bases, with 20 bases between them. The CDR3 DNA reads TGTGCCAGCAGCGAACCTCGTAGCGGACCGTACCAAGAGACCCAGTACTTC. Translated, it gives CASSEPRSGPYQETQYF.

The DNA of the CDR3 is TGTGCCAGTAGTAGAGGACAGGGACTTATGAACACTGAAGCTTTCTTT. Amino acids: CASSRGQGLMNTEAFF. V and J are TRBV19 and TRBJ1-1, with 8 bases matching TRBD1. Germline V gene sequence: CDR1 LNHDA, CDR2 SQIVND (reference sequence). Trimming removed 4 bases from V and 0 bases from J; junction bases left unmatched: 7. The CDR3 extends over 16 amino acids. The complete variable domain, with remaining parts taken from reference TRBV19 and TRBJ1-1, reads DGGITQSPKYLFRKEGQNVTLSCEQNLNHDAMYWYRQDPGQGLRLIYYSQIVNDFQKGDIAEGYSVSREKKESFPLTVTSAQKNPTAFYLCASSRGQGLMNTEAFFGQGTRLTVV.